This T cell receptor (beta chain) comes out of a study of T cell repertoires in cytomegalovirus infection. Study background: Evidence of both CMV infection and a matching HLA type came from public TCR beta signatures.

TCRdb recomputed calls from the reads with MiXCR, one row per CDR3 protein. The table has hundreds of thousands of distinct CDR3 sequences, around a sixth seen once; the top ten hold around 11%. CDR1 SGHTA and CDR2 FQGNSA come from the germline V gene. V was pared by 0 bases and J by 1 base, with 6 bases between. This CDR3 has 14 amino acids. Study-wide results and limits: HLA-C-restricted CMV clonotypes gave the most frequent clonotype in two of eight donors.

This clonotype was seen ten or more times. The antigen remains unidentified. This chain uses TRBV7-2 with TRBJ1-2; D ambiguous. The source of this sequence is a human donor in good health (CMV status not recorded). Some clones in this sample may be carry-over from other donors' samples. The sequencing sample was made of PBMCs. CDR3 nucleotide sequence: TGTGCCAGCAGCTTAGCCAGGAGTAACTATGGCTACACCTTC. This translates into CASSLARSNYGYTF.